This T cell receptor beta chain came from a study of blood T cells in healthy people across ages. Germline lookup yields CDR1 DFQATT and CDR2 SNEGSKA (reference sequence). The CDR3 consists of 14 residues. Trimming pared 0 bases from V and 2 bases from J, leaving 10 bases between. Comment on this clonotype: Its specificity is not known.

Study-wide findings and caveats: Greater diversity and more naive CD4+ cells were seen in long-lived donors than in aged donors. Naive T cell percentage strongly correlated with TCR beta diversity.

It was with a sample-barcoded 5' primer and a J-beta primer mix that a second PCR of roughly 7 to 12 cycles was run. TCRdb redid the calling of the 5' RACE reads with MiXCR, one entry per CDR3 protein. The sample lists hundreds of thousands of distinct CDR3 sequences; over 45% were seen once. Peripheral blood was drawn, ten milliliters per donor. Researchers report isolating at least 6 million PBMCs per sample. The V and J genes are TRBV20-1 and TRBJ2-5; D uncertain. The sequencing sample was made of blood. The receptor was isolated from a woman aged 60 to 75 in good health. The CDR3, as DNA: TGCAGTGCTAGAGATCCGAGTAGGCAAGAGACCCAGTACTTC. Translating it yields CSARDPSRQETQYF.